The rows below give T cell receptor beta chains drawn from one sample of a study of blood T cell repertoires in COVID-19. Only in-frame clones appear in the TCRdb table, and some are missing; sequencing was by immunoSEQ multiplex PCR. The sample has tens of thousands of clones, about 90% seen once. Sequenced input: peripheral blood. The receptor set was obtained from a woman between 50 and 59 years old with active or convalescent COVID-19. Each CDR3 is given with its conserved first and last residue. A D gene is named only where the DNA matches it firmly. Size tells how often a clone was seen (once, few, many) or the class of an expanded clone, and some rows leave it out.

V	D	J	size	DNA	CDR3
TRBV10-3	-	TRBJ1-1	-	TGTGCCACCCCGTCGATCGATTACAGGGAAGGGGACACTGAAGCTTTCTTT	CATPSIDYREGDTEAFF
TRBV11-2	-	TRBJ2-1	-	TGTGCCAGCAGACCCCTACGGGGAGAGCTTTTCAATGAGCAGTTCTTC	CASRPLRGELFNEQFF
TRBV7-9	TRBD1	TRBJ1-2	-	TGTGCCAGCAGCTTAGGGACGGGACAGGGAAGTGGCTACACCTTC	CASSLGTGQGSGYTF
TRBV6-2/TRBV6-3	TRBD1	TRBJ1-2	-	TGTGCCAGCAGTTACAGGGGGCGCGGCTATGGCTACACCTTC	CASSYRGRGYGYTF
TRBV7-9	-	TRBJ2-1	once	TGTGCCAGCAGCCCGGGGGACGGGAACAATGAGCAGTTCTTC	CASSPGDGNNEQFF
TRBV3-1/TRBV3-2	TRBD1	TRBJ2-5	-	TGTGCCAGCAGCCAAGATTCACCTGGACAGGCCCAAGAGACCCAGTACTTC	CASSQDSPGQAQETQYF
TRBV5-8	TRBD2	TRBJ2-7	-	TGTGCCAGCAGCTTGGCGTCTAGCGGGGTCTACGAGCAGTACTTC	CASSLASSGVYEQYF
TRBV4-3	-	TRBJ2-3	-	TGCGCCAGCAGCCAAGATTGGGGCAGGGCCCCCTTTAGCACAGATACGCAGTATTTT	CASSQDWGRAPFSTDTQYF
TRBV5-8	TRBD1	TRBJ1-6	-	TGTGCCAGCAGCTCCGGGACAGGAGGATCACCCCTCCACTTT	CASSSGTGGSPLHF
TRBV18	-	TRBJ2-7	-	TGTGCCAGCTCACAAGAAACAGGGCCGCGGGAGCAGTACTTC	CASSQETGPREQYF
TRBV7-7	TRBD2	TRBJ2-2	-	TGTGCCAGCAGCTTAGTTGGGGGGGGACCGAACACCGGGGAGCTGTTTTTT	CASSLVGGGPNTGELFF
TRBV6-1	-	TRBJ2-7	-	TGTGCCAGCAGTGACCACTTGGGAGAGTCCTACGAGCAGTACTTC	CASSDHLGESYEQYF
TRBV25-1	-	TRBJ1-2	-	TGTGCCAGCAGTAGGTCGGGGGGCTATGGCTACACCTTC	CASSRSGGYGYTF
TRBV5-6	-	TRBJ1-1	-	TGTGCCAGCAGCTTGGAGGGAACAGGGTGGACTGAAGCTTTCTTT	CASSLEGTGWTEAFF
TRBV4-3	-	TRBJ1-4	once	TGCGCCAGCAGCCAAGATTTGGATGGGGAGCCAACTAATGAAAAACTGTTTTTT	CASSQDLDGEPTNEKLFF
TRBV6-6	TRBD1	TRBJ1-1	few	TGTGCCAGCAGTCCTGGGACAGTGAGAATGAACACTGAAGCTTTCTTT	CASSPGTVRMNTEAFF
TRBV3-1/TRBV3-2	-	TRBJ1-5	-	TGTGCCAGCAGCCGCGGACTGCTGGGGAGCGCTCAGCCCCAGCATTTT	CASSRGLLGSAQPQHF
TRBV25-1	-	TRBJ2-5	-	TGTGCCAGCAGTGGGTTTGCAGGAGGGGAGACCCAGTACTTC	CASSGFAGGETQYF
TRBV7-2	TRBD2	TRBJ2-5	once	TGTGCCAGCAGCTTACTTACCGGGGGGATGGGGCAAGAGACCCAGTACTTC	CASSLLTGGMGQETQYF
TRBV6-5	-	TRBJ1-6	few	TGTGCCAGCGGGGACTTGAGGGAGACTTCACCCCTCCACTTT	CASGDLRETSPLHF
TRBV6-5	TRBD1	TRBJ1-5	once	TGTGCCAGCAGTTACTTGGCGGGACAGTTGAATCAGCCCCAGCATTTT	CASSYLAGQLNQPQHF
TRBV10-1	TRBD1	TRBJ2-2	-	TGCGCCAGCAGTGAGTCGCTGACAGGGGATATGGACACCGGGGAGCTGTTTTTT	CASSESLTGDMDTGELFF
TRBV4-2	-	TRBJ1-1	-	TGTGCCAGCAGCCAACAGTGGCGAGGGACTGAAGCTTTCTTT	CASSQQWRGTEAFF
TRBV7-2	TRBD1	TRBJ2-2	-	TGTGCCAGCAGCTCCGGGACAGGGGCCGGGGAGCTGTTTTTT	CASSSGTGAGELFF
TRBV6-5	TRBD1	TRBJ2-7	-	TGTGCCAGCAGTTACCAGGGGACAGGGGTGGACGAGCAGTACTTC	CASSYQGTGVDEQYF
TRBV4-1	-	TRBJ1-2	-	TGCGCCAGCAGCCAGGGAGGGTCCTATGGCTACACCTTC	CASSQGGSYGYTF
TRBV30	-	TRBJ1-1	few	TGTGCCTGGGGAGACAGAAACACTGAAGCTTTCTTT	CAWGDRNTEAFF
TRBV30	-	TRBJ2-3	-	TGTGCCTGGAGTACGCGCCCCACAGATACGCAGTATTTT	CAWSTRPTDTQYF
TRBV18	-	TRBJ1-6	-	TGTGCCAGCTCACCAAACGCGAGCCCTCCCCTCCACTTT	CASSPNASPPLHF
TRBV18	-	TRBJ1-3	-	TGTGCCAGCTCACCGTCGACAGATACCTACTCTGGAAACACCATATATTTT	CASSPSTDTYSGNTIYF
TRBV7-7	TRBD1	TRBJ2-6	-	TGTGCTAGCAGCTTAGGGGGACAGGGGACCAACTCTGGGGCCAACGTCCTGACTTTC	CASSLGGQGTNSGANVLTF
TRBV5-4	TRBD1	TRBJ1-5	-	TGTGCCAGCAGCTCGAATCCGGGACAGGGCCAGCCCCAGCATTTT	CASSSNPGQGQPQHF
TRBV7-9	-	TRBJ2-2	-	TGTGCCAGCAGCCCCCCTCCAGGGCAGGAGAACACCGGGGAGCTGTTTTTT	CASSPPPGQENTGELFF
TRBV18	TRBD2	TRBJ2-2	-	TGTGCCAGCTCACCCTGGACTAGCCAGAACACCGGGGAGCTGTTTTTT	CASSPWTSQNTGELFF
TRBV3-1/TRBV3-2	TRBD1	TRBJ1-1	-	TGTGCCAGCAGCCATACAGGGGGAGGAAACACTGAAGCTTTCTTT	CASSHTGGGNTEAFF
TRBV30	-	TRBJ2-7	-	TGTGCCTGGAGTGTACGACAGGGAGGATCCTACGAGCAGTACTTC	CAWSVRQGGSYEQYF
TRBV9	TRBD1	TRBJ1-5	-	TGTGCCAGCAGCGTAGTCGGGGACAGAAATCAGCCCCAGCATTTT	CASSVVGDRNQPQHF
TRBV6-5	TRBD1	TRBJ2-7	-	TGTGCCAGCAGTAACGACAGGGTCCCTTTCTACGAGCAGTACTTC	CASSNDRVPFYEQYF
TRBV10-3	-	TRBJ1-5	-	TGTGCCATCAGTGAGCAGGCAGGACAGCCCCAGCATTTT	CAISEQAGQPQHF
TRBV11-2	TRBD1	TRBJ2-2	-	TGTGCCAGCAGCATGCGTGCCGGGACAGGGGGCGTTACCGGGGAGCTGTTTTTT	CASSMRAGTGGVTGELFF
TRBV4-2	TRBD2	TRBJ2-3	-	TGTGCCAGCAGCCAAGGTCGGACTAGCGGCCTCACAGATACGCAGTATTTT	CASSQGRTSGLTDTQYF
TRBV6-8	-	TRBJ1-2	-	TGTGCCAGCAGCCAAAGGCAGGGGAACTATGGCTACACCTTC	CASSQRQGNYGYTF
TRBV6-5	TRBD1	TRBJ2-7	-	TGTGCCAGTAACCGGGACAGGGATCGGGACGAGCAGTACTTC	CASNRDRDRDEQYF
TRBV5-4	-	TRBJ2-1	-	TGTGCCAGCAGCTTGGCCCTCCCCGATGAGCAGTTCTTC	CASSLALPDEQFF